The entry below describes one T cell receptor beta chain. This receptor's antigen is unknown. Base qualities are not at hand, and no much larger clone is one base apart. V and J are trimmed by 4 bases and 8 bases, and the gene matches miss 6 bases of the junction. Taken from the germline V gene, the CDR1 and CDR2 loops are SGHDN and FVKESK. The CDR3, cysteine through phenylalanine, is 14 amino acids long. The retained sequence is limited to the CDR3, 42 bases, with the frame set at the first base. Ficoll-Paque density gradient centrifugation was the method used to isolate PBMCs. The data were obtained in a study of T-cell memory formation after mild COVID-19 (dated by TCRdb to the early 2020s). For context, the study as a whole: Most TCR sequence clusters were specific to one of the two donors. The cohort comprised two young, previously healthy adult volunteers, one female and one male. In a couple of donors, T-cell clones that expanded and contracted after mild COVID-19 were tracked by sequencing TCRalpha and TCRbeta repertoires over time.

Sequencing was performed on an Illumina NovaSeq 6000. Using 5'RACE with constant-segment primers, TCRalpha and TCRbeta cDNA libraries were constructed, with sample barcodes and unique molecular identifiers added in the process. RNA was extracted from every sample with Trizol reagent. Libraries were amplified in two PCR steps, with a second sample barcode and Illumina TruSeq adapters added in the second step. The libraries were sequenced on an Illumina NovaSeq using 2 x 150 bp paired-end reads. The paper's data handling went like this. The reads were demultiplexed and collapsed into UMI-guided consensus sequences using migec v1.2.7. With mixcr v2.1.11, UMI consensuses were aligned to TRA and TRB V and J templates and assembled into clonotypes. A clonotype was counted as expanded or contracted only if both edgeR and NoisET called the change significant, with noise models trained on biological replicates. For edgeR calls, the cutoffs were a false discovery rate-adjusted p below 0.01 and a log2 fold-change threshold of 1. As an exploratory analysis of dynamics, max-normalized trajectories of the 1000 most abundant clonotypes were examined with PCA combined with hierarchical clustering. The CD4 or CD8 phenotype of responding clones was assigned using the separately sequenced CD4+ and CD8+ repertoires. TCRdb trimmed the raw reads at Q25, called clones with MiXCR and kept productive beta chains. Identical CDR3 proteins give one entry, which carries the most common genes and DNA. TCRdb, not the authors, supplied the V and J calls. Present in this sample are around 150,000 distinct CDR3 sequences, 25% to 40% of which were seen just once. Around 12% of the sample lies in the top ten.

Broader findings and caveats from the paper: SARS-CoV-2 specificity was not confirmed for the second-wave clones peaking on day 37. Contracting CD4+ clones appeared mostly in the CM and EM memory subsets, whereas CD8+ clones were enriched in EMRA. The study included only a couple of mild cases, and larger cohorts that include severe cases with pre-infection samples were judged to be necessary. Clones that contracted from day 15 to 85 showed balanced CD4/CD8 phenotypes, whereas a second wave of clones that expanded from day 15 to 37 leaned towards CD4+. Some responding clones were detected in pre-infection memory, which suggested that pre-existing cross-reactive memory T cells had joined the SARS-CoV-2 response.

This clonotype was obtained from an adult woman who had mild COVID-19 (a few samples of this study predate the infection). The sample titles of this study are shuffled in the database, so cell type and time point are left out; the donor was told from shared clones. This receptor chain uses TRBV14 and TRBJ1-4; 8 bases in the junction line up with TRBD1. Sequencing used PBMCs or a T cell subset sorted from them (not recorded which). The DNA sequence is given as TGTGCCAGCAGCCCCCGGACAGGGCGGGAAAAACTGTTTTTT. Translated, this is CASSPRTGREKLFF.